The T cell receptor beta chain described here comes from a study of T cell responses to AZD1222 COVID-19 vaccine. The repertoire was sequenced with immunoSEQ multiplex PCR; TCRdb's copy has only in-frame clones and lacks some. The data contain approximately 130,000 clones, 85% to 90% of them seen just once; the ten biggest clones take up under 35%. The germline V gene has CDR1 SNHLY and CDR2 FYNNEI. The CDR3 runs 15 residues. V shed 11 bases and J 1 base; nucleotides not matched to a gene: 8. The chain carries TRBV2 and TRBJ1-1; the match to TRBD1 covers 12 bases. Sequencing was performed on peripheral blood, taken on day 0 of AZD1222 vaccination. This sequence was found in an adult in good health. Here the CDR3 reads CAALGQGAGNTEAFF. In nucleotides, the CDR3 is TGTGCCGCTCTGGGACAGGGGGCTGGGAACACTGAAGCTTTCTTT.